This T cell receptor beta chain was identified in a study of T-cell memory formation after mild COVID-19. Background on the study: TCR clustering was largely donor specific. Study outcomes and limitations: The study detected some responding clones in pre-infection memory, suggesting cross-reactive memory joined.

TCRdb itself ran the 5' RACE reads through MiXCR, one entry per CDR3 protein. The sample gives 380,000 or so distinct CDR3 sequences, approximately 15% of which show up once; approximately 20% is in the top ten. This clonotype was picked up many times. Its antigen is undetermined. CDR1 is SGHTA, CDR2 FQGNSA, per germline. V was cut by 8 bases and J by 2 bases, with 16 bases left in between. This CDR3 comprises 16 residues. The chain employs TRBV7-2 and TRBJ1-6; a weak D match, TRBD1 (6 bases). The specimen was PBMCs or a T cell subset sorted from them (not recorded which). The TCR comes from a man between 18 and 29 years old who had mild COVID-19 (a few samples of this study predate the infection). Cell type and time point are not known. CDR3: CASRMAGTTYNSPLHF. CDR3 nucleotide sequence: TGTGCCAGCCGCATGGCCGGGACAACCTATAATTCACCCCTCCACTTT.